This T cell receptor beta chain is from a study of blood T cell repertoires in COVID-19. Whole-study context: Samples came from the United States, Italy and Spain, spanning acute and convalescent COVID-19. In each case, the material was cDNA or gDNA derived from T cells, B-cell-depleted T cells, or PBMCs.

In the original analysis: For nucleated cells, counts were estimated from reference gene primer amplification. Sequencing was performed with immunoSEQ multiplex PCR; in TCRdb, only in-frame clones are kept and a portion is missing. From that table come the V and J calls and clone size; the DNA was used to work out D and trimming. The sample yields 250,000 to 350,000 clones, approximately 84% seen once. One Seattle source followed patients from active infection through their disease course. Germline V CDR1 and CDR2: SGHKS, YYEKEE (reference sequence). Trimming took 4 bases from V and 5 from J, leaving 9 bases between them. The CDR3 contains 12 residues.

This sequence originates from a human donor with COVID-19, enrolled during active disease. The donor label of this sample is uncertain. The specimen was peripheral blood. V usage is TRBV5-5 and J usage is TRBJ2-5; tentatively, D is TRBD2 (5 bases). The CDR3 bases are TGTGCCAGCAGCCCTGTAGCGGAGACCCAGTACTTC. This translates into CASSPVAETQYF.